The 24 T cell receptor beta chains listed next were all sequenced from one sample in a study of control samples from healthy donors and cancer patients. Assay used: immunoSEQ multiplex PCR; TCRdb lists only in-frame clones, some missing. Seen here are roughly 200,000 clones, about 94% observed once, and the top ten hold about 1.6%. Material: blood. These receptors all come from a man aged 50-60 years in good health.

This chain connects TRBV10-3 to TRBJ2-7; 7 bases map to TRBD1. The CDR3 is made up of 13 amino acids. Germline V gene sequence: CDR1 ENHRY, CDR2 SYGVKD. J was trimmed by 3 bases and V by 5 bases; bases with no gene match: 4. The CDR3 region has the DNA TGTGCCATCAGTCGGGACAGTATCTACGAGCAGTACTTC. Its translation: CAISRDSIYEQYF.

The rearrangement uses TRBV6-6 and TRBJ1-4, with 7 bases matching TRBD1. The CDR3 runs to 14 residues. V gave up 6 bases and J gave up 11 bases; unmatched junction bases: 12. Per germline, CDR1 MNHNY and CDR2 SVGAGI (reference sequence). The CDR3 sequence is CASSPAGTEQKLFF. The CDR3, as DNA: TGTGCCAGCAGCCCTGCCGGGACAGAGCAGAAACTGTTTTTT.

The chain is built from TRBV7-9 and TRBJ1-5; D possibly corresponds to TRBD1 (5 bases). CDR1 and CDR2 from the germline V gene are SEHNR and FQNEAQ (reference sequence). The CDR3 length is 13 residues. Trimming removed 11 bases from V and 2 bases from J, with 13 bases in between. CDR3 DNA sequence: TGTGCCGGGGCGGGGTCTGGCAATCAGCCCCAGCATTTT. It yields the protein CAGAGSGNQPQHF. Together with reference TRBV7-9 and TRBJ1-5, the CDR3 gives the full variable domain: DTGVSQNPRHKITKRGQNVTFRCDPISEHNRLYWYRQTLGQGPEFLTYFQNEAQLEKSRLLSDRFSAERPKGSFSTLEIQRTEQGDSAMYLCAGAGSGNQPQHFGDGTRLSIL.

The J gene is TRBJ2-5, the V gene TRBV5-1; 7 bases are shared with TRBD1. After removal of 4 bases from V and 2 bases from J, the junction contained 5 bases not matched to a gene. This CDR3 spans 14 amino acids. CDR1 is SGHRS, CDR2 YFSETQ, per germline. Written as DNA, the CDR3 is TGCGCCAGCAGCACGGGGACAGCACAAGAGACCCAGTACTTC. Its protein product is CASSTGTAQETQYF.

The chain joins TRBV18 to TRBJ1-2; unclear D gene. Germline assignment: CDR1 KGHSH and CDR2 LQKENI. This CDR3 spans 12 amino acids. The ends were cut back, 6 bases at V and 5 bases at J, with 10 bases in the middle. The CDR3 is CASSKEEYGYTF. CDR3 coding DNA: TGTGCCAGCTCCAAGGAGGAATATGGCTACACCTTC.

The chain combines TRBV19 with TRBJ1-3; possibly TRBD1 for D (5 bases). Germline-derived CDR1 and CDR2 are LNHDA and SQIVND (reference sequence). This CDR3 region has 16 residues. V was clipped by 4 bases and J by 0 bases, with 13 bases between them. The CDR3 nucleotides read TGTGCCAGTAGTACGAGGGACGGGGACTCTGGAAACACCATATATTTT. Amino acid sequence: CASSTRDGDSGNTIYF.

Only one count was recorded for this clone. The CDR3 region is CAIRESSTGELFF. The CDR3 DNA sequence: TGTGCCATCCGGGAGTCGTCCACCGGGGAGCTGTTTTTT. The rearrangement links TRBV15 to TRBJ2-2; a possible D gene is TRBD2 (6 bases). The CDR3 is 13 residues long. Looked up from germline, CDR1 is LNHNV and CDR2 is YYDKDF (reference sequence). V was trimmed by 10 bases and J by 4 bases, leaving 13 bases between them. The full variable domain, with the rest looked up from reference TRBV15 and TRBJ2-2, is DAMVIQNPRYQVTQFGKPVTLSCSQTLNHNVMYWYQQKSSQAPKLLFHYYDKDFNNEADTPDNFQSRRPNTSFCFLDIRSPGLGDTAMYLCAIRESSTGELFFGEGSRLTVL.

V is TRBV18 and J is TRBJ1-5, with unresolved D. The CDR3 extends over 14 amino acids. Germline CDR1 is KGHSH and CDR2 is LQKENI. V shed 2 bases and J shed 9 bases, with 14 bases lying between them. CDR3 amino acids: CASSPGRIQWPQHF. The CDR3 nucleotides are TGTGCCAGCTCACCAGGTAGGATTCAATGGCCCCAGCATTTT.

CDR3 nucleotides: TGTGCCAGCAGGAGCCCCTTTTGGAAAGGTGTGACTTTCTTT. This gives the protein CASRSPFWKGVTFF. The genes are TRBV6-5 and TRBJ1-1; D not resolved. The germline gives CDR1 MNHEY, CDR2 SVGAGI. CDR3 size: 14 residues. V was trimmed by 6 bases and J by 12 bases, leaving 23 bases between them.

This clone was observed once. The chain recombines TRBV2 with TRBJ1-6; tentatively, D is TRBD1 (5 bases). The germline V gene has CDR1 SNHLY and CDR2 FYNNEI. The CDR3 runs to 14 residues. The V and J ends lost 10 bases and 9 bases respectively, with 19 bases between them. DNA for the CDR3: TGTGCCACCGTCCGGGACGGGGGAGGTTCACCCCTCCACTTT. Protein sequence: CATVRDGGGSPLHF.

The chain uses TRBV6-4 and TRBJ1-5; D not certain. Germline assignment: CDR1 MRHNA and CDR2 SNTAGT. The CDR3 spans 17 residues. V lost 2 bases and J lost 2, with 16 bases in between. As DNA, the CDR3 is TGTGCCAGCAGTGACAAAATCCCCGGGTGCGGCAATCAGCCCCAGCATTTT. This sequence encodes CASSDKIPGCGNQPQHF.

CDR3 in amino acids: CASSLSGGLDYGYTF. The DNA of the CDR3 is TGTGCCAGCAGTTTGTCGGGGGGGTTAGACTATGGCTACACCTTC. The J gene is TRBJ1-2, the V gene TRBV28; the D gene is possibly TRBD1 (5 bases). From germline, CDR1 is MDHEN and CDR2 SYDVKM. Trimming stripped 3 bases from V and 3 bases from J, with 14 bases between. The CDR3 is 15 residues long.

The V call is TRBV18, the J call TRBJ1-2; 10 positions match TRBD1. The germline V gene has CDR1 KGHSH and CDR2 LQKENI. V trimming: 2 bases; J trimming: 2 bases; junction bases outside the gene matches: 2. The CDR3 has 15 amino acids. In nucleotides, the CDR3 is TGTGCCAGCTCACCAGACAGGGGGCAGAACTATGGCTACACCTTC. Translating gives CASSPDRGQNYGYTF.

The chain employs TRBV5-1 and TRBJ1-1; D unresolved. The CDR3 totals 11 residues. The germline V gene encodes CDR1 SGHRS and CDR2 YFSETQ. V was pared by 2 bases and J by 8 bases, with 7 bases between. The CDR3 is CASSFGTEAFF. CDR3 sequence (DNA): TGCGCCAGCAGCTTTGGTACAGAAGCTTTCTTT. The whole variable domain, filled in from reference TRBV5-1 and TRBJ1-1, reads KAGVTQTPRYLIKTRGQQVTLSCSPISGHRSVSWYQQTPGQGLQFLFEYFSETQRNKGNFPGRFSGRQFSNSRSEMNVSTLELGDSALYLCASSFGTEAFFGQGTRLTVV.

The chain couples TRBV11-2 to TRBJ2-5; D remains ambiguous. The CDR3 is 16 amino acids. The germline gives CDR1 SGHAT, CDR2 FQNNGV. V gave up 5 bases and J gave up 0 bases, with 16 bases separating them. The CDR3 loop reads CASSPRLDLYQETQYF. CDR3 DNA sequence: TGTGCCAGCAGCCCCCGACTCGATTTGTACCAAGAGACCCAGTACTTC. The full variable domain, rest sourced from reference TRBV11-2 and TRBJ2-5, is EAGVAQSPRYKIIEKRQSVAFWCNPISGHATLYWYQQILGQGPKLLIQFQNNGVVDDSQLPKDRFSAERLKGVDSTLKIQPAKLEDSAVYLCASSPRLDLYQETQYFGPGTRLLVL.

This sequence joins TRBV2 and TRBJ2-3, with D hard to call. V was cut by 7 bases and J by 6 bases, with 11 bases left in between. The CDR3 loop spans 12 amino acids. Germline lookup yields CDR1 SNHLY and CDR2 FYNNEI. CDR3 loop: CASTLSPDTQYF. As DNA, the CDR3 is TGTGCCAGCACTTTGTCTCCTGATACGCAGTATTTT.

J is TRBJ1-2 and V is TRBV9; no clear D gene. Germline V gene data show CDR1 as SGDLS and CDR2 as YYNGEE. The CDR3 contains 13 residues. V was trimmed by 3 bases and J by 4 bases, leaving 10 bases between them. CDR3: CASSGPPIYGYTF. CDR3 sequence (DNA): TGTGCCAGCAGCGGGCCCCCTATCTATGGCTACACCTTC.

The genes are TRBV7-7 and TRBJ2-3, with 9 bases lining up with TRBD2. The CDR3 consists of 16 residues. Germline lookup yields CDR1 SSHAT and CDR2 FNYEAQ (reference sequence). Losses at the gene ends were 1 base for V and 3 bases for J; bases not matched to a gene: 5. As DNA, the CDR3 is TGTGCCAGCAGCTTAGGGCCAGCGGGGGGAACAGATACGCAGTATTTT. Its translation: CASSLGPAGGTDTQYF.

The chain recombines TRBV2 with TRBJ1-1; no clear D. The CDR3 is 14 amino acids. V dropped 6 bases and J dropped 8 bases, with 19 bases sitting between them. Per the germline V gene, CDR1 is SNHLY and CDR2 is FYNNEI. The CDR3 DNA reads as TGTGCCAGCAGGATAGGTGGGGTTGCTATCGAAGCTTTCTTT. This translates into CASRIGGVAIEAFF.

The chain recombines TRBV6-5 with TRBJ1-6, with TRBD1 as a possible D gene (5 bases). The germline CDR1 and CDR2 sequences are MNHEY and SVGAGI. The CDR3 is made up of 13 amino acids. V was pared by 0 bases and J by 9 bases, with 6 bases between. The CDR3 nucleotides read TGTGCCAGCAGTTACTCGAGGGGTTCACCCCTCCACTTT. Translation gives CASSYSRGSPLHF.

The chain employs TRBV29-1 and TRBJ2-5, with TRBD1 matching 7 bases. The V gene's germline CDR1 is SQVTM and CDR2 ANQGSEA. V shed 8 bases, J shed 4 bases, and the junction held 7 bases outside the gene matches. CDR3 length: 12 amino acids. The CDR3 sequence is CSSGQAGETQYF. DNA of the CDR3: TGCAGCTCAGGACAGGCCGGAGAGACCCAGTACTTC. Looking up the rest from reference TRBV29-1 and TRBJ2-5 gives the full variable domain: SAVISQKPSRDICQRGTSLTIQCQVDSQVTMMFWYRQQPGQSLTLIATANQGSEATYESGFVIDKFPISRPNLTFSTLTVSNMSPEDSSIYLCSSGQAGETQYFGPGTRLLVL.

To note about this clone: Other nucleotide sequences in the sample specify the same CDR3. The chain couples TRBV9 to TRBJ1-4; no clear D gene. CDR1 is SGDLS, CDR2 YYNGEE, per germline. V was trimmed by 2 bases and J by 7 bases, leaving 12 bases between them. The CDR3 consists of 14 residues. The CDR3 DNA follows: TGTGCCAGCAGCGTTGGCCAGACGGGTGAAAAACTGTTTTTT. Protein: CASSVGQTGEKLFF.

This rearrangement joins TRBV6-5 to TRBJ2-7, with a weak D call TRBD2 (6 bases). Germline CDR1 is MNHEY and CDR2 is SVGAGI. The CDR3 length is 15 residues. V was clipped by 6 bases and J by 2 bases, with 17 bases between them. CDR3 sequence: CASRPLGGRTYEQYV. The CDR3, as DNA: TGTGCCAGCAGGCCACTTGGGGGGAGGACCTACGAGCAGTACGTC.

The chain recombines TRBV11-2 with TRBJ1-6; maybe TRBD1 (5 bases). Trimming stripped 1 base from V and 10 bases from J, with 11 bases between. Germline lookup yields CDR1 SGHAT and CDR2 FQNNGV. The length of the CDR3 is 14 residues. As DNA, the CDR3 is TGTGCCAGCAGCTTAGCGGGCAGGGACTCACCCCTCCACTTT. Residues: CASSLAGRDSPLHF.